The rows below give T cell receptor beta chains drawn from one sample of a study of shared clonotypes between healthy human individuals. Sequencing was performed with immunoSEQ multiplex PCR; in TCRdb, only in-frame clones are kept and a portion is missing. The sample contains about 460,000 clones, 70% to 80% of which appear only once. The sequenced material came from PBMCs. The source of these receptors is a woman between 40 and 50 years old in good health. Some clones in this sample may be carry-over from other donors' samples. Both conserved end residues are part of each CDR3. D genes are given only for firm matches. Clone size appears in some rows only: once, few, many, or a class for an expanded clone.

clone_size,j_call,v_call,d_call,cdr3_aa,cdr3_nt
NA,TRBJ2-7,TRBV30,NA,CAWRKVGGSYGQYF,TGTGCCTGGCGAAAAGTGGGAGGCTCCTACGGGCAGTACTTC
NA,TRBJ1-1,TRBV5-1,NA,CASSRSFGNTEAFF,TGCGCCAGCAGCCGGTCCTTCGGGAACACTGAAGCTTTCTTT
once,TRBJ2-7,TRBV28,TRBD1,CASSGQGVPYEQYF,TGTGCCAGCAGTGGACAGGGGGTACCCTACGAGCAGTACTTC
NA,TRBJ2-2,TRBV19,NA,CASSTQTGELFF,TGTGCCAGTAGTACCCAAACCGGGGAGCTGTTTTTT
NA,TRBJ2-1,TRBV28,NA,CASSSFPGRDPLFNEQFF,TGTGCCAGCAGTTCCTTTCCGGGCCGAGACCCACTTTTCAATGAGCAGTTCTTC
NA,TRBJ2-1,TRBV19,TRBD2,CASSGLAGVSNEQFF,TGTGCCAGTAGCGGACTAGCGGGAGTCAGCAATGAGCAGTTCTTC
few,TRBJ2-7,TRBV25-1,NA,CASSFLRYSPYEQYF,TGTGCCAGCAGTTTCCTCCGCTACTCACCCTACGAGCAGTACTTC
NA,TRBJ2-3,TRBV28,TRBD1,CASSLLHRGADTQYF,TGTGCCAGCAGTTTACTACACAGGGGGGCAGATACGCAGTATTTT
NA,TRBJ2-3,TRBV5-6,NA,CASSAVTSTDTQYF,TGTGCCAGCAGCGCGGTAACTAGCACAGATACGCAGTATTTT
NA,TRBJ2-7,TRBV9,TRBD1,CASSEHPGQAYEQYF,TGTGCCAGCAGCGAACACCCGGGACAGGCCTACGAGCAGTACTTC
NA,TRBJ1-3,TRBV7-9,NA,CASSSQLGEGNTIYF,TGTGCCAGCAGCTCCCAGTTAGGCGAGGGAAACACCATATATTTT
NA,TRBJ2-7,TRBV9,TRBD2,CASSVGPSPGTSGYEQYF,TGTGCCAGCAGCGTAGGCCCCTCCCCCGGGACTAGCGGATACGAGCAGTACTTC
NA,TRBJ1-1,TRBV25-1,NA,CASSPGGAYEAFF,TGTGCCAGCTCCCCGGGAGGGGCCTATGAAGCTTTCTTT
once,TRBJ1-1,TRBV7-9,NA,CASSWSGMSTEAFF,TGTGCCAGCAGCTGGTCAGGGATGAGCACTGAAGCTTTCTTT
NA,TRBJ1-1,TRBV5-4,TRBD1,CASSLTGESEAFF,TGTGCCAGCAGCTTGACAGGGGAGAGTGAAGCTTTCTTT
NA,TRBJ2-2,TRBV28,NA,CASSPTLQGTGELFF,TGTGCCAGCAGCCCAACCCTCCAGGGCACCGGGGAGCTGTTTTTT
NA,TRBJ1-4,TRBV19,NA,CASSTMIGEKLFF,TGTGCCAGTAGTACTATGATCGGTGAAAAACTGTTTTTT
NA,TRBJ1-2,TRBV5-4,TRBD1,CASSLNRGQVGYTF,TGTGCCAGCAGCTTGAACAGGGGGCAGGTTGGCTACACCTTC
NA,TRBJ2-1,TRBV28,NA,CASSLVTRRGEQFF,TGTGCCAGCAGTTTAGTTACTAGAAGAGGTGAGCAGTTCTTC
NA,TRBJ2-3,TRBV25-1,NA,CASSDRYSTQKITDTQYF,TGTGCCAGCAGTGACCGGTACTCGACCCAGAAGATCACAGATACGCAGTATTTT
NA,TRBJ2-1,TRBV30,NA,CAWSPYRVGSGEQFF,TGTGCCTGGAGTCCCTACAGGGTCGGGTCTGGTGAGCAGTTCTTC
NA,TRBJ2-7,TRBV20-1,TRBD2,CSASGRAMYF,TGCAGTGCTAGCGGGAGGGCCATGTACTTC
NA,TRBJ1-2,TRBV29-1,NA,CSVEPSIEGYTF,TGCAGCGTTGAACCATCGATTGAAGGCTACACCTTC
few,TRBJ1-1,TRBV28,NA,CASSLAGTEAFF,TGTGCCAGCAGTTTGGCAGGTACTGAAGCTTTCTTT
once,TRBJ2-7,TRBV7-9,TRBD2,CASSLASGAYEQYF,TGTGCCAGCAGCTTAGCTAGCGGGGCGTACGAGCAGTACTTC
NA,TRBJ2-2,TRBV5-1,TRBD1,CASSPGTALTTGELFF,TGCGCCAGCAGCCCTGGGACAGCGTTAACCACCGGGGAGCTGTTTTTT
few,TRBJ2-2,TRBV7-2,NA,CASSLAAGNTGELFF,TGTGCCAGCAGCTTAGCGGCCGGGAACACCGGGGAGCTGTTTTTT
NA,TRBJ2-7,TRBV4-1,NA,CASSQRTGGREQYF,TGCGCCAGCAGCCAGAGGACTGGGGGCCGCGAGCAGTACTTC
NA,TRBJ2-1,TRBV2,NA,CASSEMLFYNEQFF,TGTGCCAGCAGTGAAATGCTATTCTACAATGAGCAGTTCTTC
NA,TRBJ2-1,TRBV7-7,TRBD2,CASSLSGTYNEQFF,TGTGCTAGCAGCTTGAGCGGGACCTACAATGAGCAGTTCTTC
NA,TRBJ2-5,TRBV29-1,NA,CSVDGSGQETQYF,TGCAGCGTTGACGGGAGCGGGCAAGAGACCCAGTACTTC
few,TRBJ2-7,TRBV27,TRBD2,CASSPGLAGIYEQYF,TGTGCCAGCTCCCCGGGACTAGCGGGCATCTACGAGCAGTACTTC
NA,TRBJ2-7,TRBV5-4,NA,CASSAAGTPTYEQYF,TGTGCCAGCAGCGCCGCCGGGACTCCCACCTACGAGCAGTACTTC
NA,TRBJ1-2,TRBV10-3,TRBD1,CAISESTGVGYTF,TGTGCCATCAGTGAGTCGACAGGGGTGGGCTACACCTTC
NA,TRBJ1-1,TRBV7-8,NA,CASSLAGGRNTEAFF,TGTGCCAGCAGCTTAGCCGGGGGCAGGAACACTGAAGCTTTCTTT
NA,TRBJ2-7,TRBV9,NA,CASSVGPTIGNEQYF,TGTGCCAGCAGCGTAGGGCCTACTATTGGGAACGAGCAGTACTTC
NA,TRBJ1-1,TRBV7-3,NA,CASSRGHQNTEAFF,TGTGCCAGCAGCCGGGGACATCAGAACACTGAAGCTTTCTTT
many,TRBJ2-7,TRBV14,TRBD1,CASSPWGTGSYEQYF,TGTGCCAGCAGCCCCTGGGGGACAGGCTCCTACGAGCAGTACTTC
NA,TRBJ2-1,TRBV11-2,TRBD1,CASSGLQGASYNEQFF,TGTGCCAGCAGCGGCCTACAGGGGGCCTCCTACAATGAGCAGTTCTTC
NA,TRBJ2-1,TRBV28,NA,CASTVGQYNEQFF,TGTGCCAGCACCGTAGGTCAGTACAATGAGCAGTTCTTC
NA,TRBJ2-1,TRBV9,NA,CASSVDIASVDEQFF,TGTGCCAGCAGCGTAGACATTGCCAGCGTCGATGAGCAGTTCTTC
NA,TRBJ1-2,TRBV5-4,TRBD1,CASSLGGQGTYGYTF,TGTGCCAGCAGCTTGGGGGGACAGGGGACCTATGGCTACACCTTC
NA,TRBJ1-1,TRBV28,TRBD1,CASSLPPDRGGAFF,TGTGCCAGCAGTTTACCTCCTGACAGGGGAGGAGCTTTCTTT
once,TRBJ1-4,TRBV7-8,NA,CASRPGQRTNEKLFF,TGTGCCAGCAGACCCGGACAGAGAACTAATGAAAAACTGTTTTTT
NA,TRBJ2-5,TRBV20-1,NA,CSANLKETQYF,TGCAGTGCTAACCTTAAAGAGACCCAGTACTTC
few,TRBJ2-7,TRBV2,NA,CASSDGRGPYYEQYF,TGTGCCAGCAGTGATGGACGCGGACCCTACTACGAGCAGTACTTC
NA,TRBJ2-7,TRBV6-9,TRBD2,CASSSGLAGNEQYF,TGTGCCAGCAGTTCGGGACTAGCGGGAAACGAGCAGTACTTC
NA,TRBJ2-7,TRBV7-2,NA,CASSYGSAYEQYF,TGTGCCAGCAGCTACGGCAGCGCCTACGAGCAGTACTTC
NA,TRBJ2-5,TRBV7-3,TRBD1,CASSLDRKGETQYF,TGTGCCAGCAGCCTGGACAGGAAGGGAGAGACCCAGTACTTC
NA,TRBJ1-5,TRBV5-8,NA,CASSLGVSNQPQHF,TGTGCCAGCAGCTTGGGAGTTAGCAATCAGCCCCAGCATTTT
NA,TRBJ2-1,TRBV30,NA,CAWSVGTSSAGISYNEQFF,TGTGCCTGGAGTGTTGGGACCTCGTCGGCGGGTATATCCTACAATGAGCAGTTCTTC
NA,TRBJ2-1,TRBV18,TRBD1,CASSIGQGQVDEQFF,TGTGCCAGCTCCATCGGACAGGGCCAGGTCGATGAGCAGTTCTTC
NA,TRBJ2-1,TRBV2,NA,CASRGGGTNEQFF,TGTGCCAGCAGGGGCGGAGGTACCAATGAGCAGTTCTTC
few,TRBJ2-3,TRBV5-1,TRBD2,CASSLIAGATDTQYF,TGCGCCAGCAGCTTGATTGCGGGAGCCACAGATACGCAGTATTTT
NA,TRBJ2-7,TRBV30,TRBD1,CAWSPGQRFYEQYF,TGTGCCTGGAGTCCGGGACAGAGATTCTACGAGCAGTACTTC
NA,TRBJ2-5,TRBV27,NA,CASSPDVVGQETQYF,TGTGCCAGCAGTCCAGACGTTGTGGGACAAGAGACCCAGTACTTC
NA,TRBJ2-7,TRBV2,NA,CASSEGLAANEQYF,TGTGCCAGCAGTGAAGGTCTAGCCGCCAACGAGCAGTACTTC
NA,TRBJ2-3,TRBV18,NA,CASSPRRGDTQYF,TGTGCCAGCTCACCACGCAGGGGAGATACGCAGTATTTT
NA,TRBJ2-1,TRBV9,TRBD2,CASSVSSGRASSYNEQFF,TGTGCCAGCAGCGTGAGTAGCGGGAGGGCTTCCTCCTACAATGAGCAGTTCTTC